A selection of T cell receptor beta chains follows, all from one sample in a study of regulatory T cells in long-lasting Graves disease. TCRdb ran MiXCR on the multiplex PCR reads and lists one entry per CDR3 protein. The sample consists of roughly 500,000 distinct CDR3 sequences, roughly a fifth of them appearing once. This material consisted of peripheral blood mononuclear cells (PBMCs), taken when the disease was refractory, from a patient treated with antithyroid drugs. Receptors were obtained from a female donor with Graves disease. Each CDR3 is given with its conserved first and last residue. The D gene is left open where the match is weak. Clone size, where shown, is once, few, many, or a class for clones that have expanded.

TRBD1 few TRBJ2-5 TRBV7-3 TGTGCCAGCAGGCCCGGACAGGGGATACAAGAGACCCAGTACTTC CASRPGQGIQETQYF
NA few TRBJ1-2 TRBV27 TGTGCCAGCAGTTTACAGGATCCGCTGGGCGGCTACACCTTC CASSLQDPLGGYTF
NA many TRBJ2-5 TRBV20-1 TGCAGTGTAAACACTGTGGGACGGGGGTCAACCCGGGAGACCCAGTACTTC CSVNTVGRGSTRETQYF
TRBD1 NA TRBJ2-5 TRBV5-1 TGCGCCAGCAGCATAACCGGGACAGGGTTCCAAGAGACCCAGTACTTC CASSITGTGFQETQYF
TRBD1 few TRBJ2-2 TRBV25-1 TGTGCCAGCAGTGGACAGGGTAAATTGACCGGGGAGCTGTTTTTT CASSGQGKLTGELFF
NA many TRBJ2-4 TRBV12-5 TGTGCTAGTGGTAGTCAGGGAAACATTCAGTACTTC CASGSQGNIQYF
NA NA TRBJ1-2 TRBV6-5 TGTGCCAGCAGTTACTCCCCGGGCAGGGCAGATGGCTACACCTTC CASSYSPGRADGYTF
TRBD2 many TRBJ2-5 TRBV28 TGTGCCAGCAGTTCTAGCGGGACCCCTGTCCAAGAGACCCGGTACTTC CASSSSGTPVQETRYF
TRBD1 few TRBJ1-1 TRBV10-1 TGCGCCAGCAGACCCGGGACAGGGTTGAACACTGAAGCTTTCTTT CASRPGTGLNTEAFF
TRBD2 many TRBJ2-7 TRBV11-1 TGTGCCAGCAGCGTTGAGGGAGCGGGGCTATACGAGCAGTACTTC CASSVEGAGLYEQYF
TRBD1 few TRBJ1-5 TRBV30 TGTGCCTGGAGTGGGACAGGGATGATCCAGCCCCAGCATTTT CAWSGTGMIQPQHF
TRBD2 few TRBJ2-5 TRBV18 TGTGCCAGCTCACCGGGAGGGGACCAAGAGACCCAGTACTTC CASSPGGDQETQYF
NA many TRBJ1-5 TRBV2 TGTGCCAGCACCCGACGACCCGAACAGCCCCAGCATTTT CASTRRPEQPQHF
TRBD2 NA TRBJ2-2 TRBV24-1 TGTGCCACCAGGCCGGGAGAAAGCGGGGCCGGGGAGCTGTTTTTT CATRPGESGAGELFF
NA many TRBJ1-4 TRBV13 TGTGCCAGCAGCAAGGGAACTAATGAAAAACTGTTTTTT CASSKGTNEKLFF
TRBD1 many TRBJ2-4 TRBV20-1 TGCAGTGCTAGAGATCGGGTAGGGGGCAACATTCAGTACTTC CSARDRVGGNIQYF
TRBD1 once TRBJ1-2 TRBV20-1 TGCAGTGCTCGACCGGGACAGCAACTTAACTATGGCTACACCTTC CSARPGQQLNYGYTF
NA few TRBJ1-1 TRBV30 TGTGCCTGGAGTGTACCGCCGCCTAGGGGTCCTGAAGCTTTCTTT CAWSVPPPRGPEAFF
NA once TRBJ1-3 TRBV20-1 TGCAGTGCTAGCTTCGAATCTGGAAACACCATATATTTT CSASFESGNTIYF
NA NA TRBJ1-1 TRBV7-9 TGTGCCAGCAGCTTAGGGAACCCAAGGGCTGAAGCTTTCTTT CASSLGNPRAEAFF
NA few TRBJ1-1 TRBV3-1 TGTGCCAGCAGCGAGACAGTGTCAACTGAAGCTTTCTTT CASSETVSTEAFF
TRBD2 few TRBJ2-5 TRBV7-9 TGTGCCAGCAGCACGGGGGGGGTACGGGAGACCCAGTACTTC CASSTGGVRETQYF
NA few TRBJ2-1 TRBV7-9 TGTGCCAGCAGCTTCCCGAGAGGGACGGACTACAATGAGCAGTTCTTC CASSFPRGTDYNEQFF
NA NA TRBJ2-7 TRBV3-1 TGTGCCAGCAGCCAAATAGTACGCCAGACCTACGAGCAGTACTTC CASSQIVRQTYEQYF
NA many TRBJ1-2 TRBV28 TGTGCCAGCAAACCCGGGCCAGGGGACTATGGCTACACCTTC CASKPGPGDYGYTF
TRBD2 many TRBJ2-2 TRBV29-1 TGCAGCGTTGAAGGGCTAGCGGGGCGCACCGGGGAGCTGTTTTTT CSVEGLAGRTGELFF
NA many TRBJ2-7 TRBV12-5 TGTGCTAGTGGTTTGGTTACCCTATTGGGGGCAAACTACGAGCAGTACTTC CASGLVTLLGANYEQYF
NA many TRBJ2-7 TRBV12-3/TRBV12-4 TGTGCCAGCAGTACCCACGAGGCCACTTTCTACGAGCAGTACTTC CASSTHEATFYEQYF
TRBD2 NA TRBJ2-5 TRBV20-1 TGCAGTGCCCACCCACTAGCGGGAGTTCAAGAGACCCAGTACTTC CSAHPLAGVQETQYF
NA few TRBJ2-2 TRBV19 TGTGCCAGTAGTATGATAGGAGCCGGGGAGCTGTTTTTT CASSMIGAGELFF
NA once TRBJ1-1 TRBV6-2/TRBV6-3 TGTGCCAGCAGTGCCGGGACCTTGACCACTGAAGCTTTCTTT CASSAGTLTTEAFF
TRBD1 many TRBJ1-2 TRBV28 TGTGCCAGCTTGGAGGGACAGGGCTACCCCAGGGGCTATGGCTACACCTTC CASLEGQGYPRGYGYTF
NA NA TRBJ2-7 TRBV7-2 TGTGCCAGCAGCTTAAATATCCTAGCGCCACGATCCGAGCAGTACTTC CASSLNILAPRSEQYF
NA few TRBJ1-1 TRBV3-1 TGTGCCAGCAGCCAAGTCTCCCGGGGCACGACTATGAACACTGAAGCTTTCTTT CASSQVSRGTTMNTEAFF
NA many TRBJ2-7 TRBV2 TGTGCCAGCAGACTAGGACCGGAGTACGAGCAGTACTTC CASRLGPEYEQYF
TRBD1 many TRBJ1-4 TRBV28 TGTGCCAGCAGGTATACAGGGGGCCAAAAACTGTTTTTT CASRYTGGQKLFF
NA NA TRBJ1-1 TRBV29-1 TGCAGCGTCATCAGGGATTGGAACACTGAAGCTTTCTTT CSVIRDWNTEAFF
NA NA TRBJ2-2 TRBV15 TGTGCCACCAGCAGAGAGCCAGGGTACACCGGGGAGCTGTTTTTT CATSREPGYTGELFF
TRBD1 few TRBJ2-7 TRBV6-2/TRBV6-3 TGTGCCAGCAGTCGAACAGGGGCCGCATCCTACGAGCAGTACTTC CASSRTGAASYEQYF
TRBD1 many TRBJ2-5 TRBV24-1 TGTGCCACCAGTGATTTAAGGACAGGAGACCAAGAGACCCAGTACTTC CATSDLRTGDQETQYF
TRBD1 few TRBJ1-5 TRBV28 TGTGCCAGCCACTCAGGGGGGCAGTTTCATCAGCCCCAGCATTTT CASHSGGQFHQPQHF
NA few TRBJ1-3 TRBV27 TGTGCCAGCAGTTTAGGGCAGCACTCTGGAAACACCATATATTTT CASSLGQHSGNTIYF
TRBD1 NA TRBJ1-2 TRBV7-9 TGTGCAATACGGGACAGAATCTATGGCTACACCTTC CAIRDRIYGYTF
NA NA TRBJ2-6 TRBV6-1 TGTGCCAGCGGGACCTCTGGGGCCAACGTCCTGACTTTC CASGTSGANVLTF
NA NA TRBJ2-5 TRBV6-5 TGTGCCAGCAGTTTACTCGGATACCGGGAACCTAAAGAGACCCAGTACTTC CASSLLGYREPKETQYF
NA NA TRBJ2-3 TRBV6-2/TRBV6-3 TGTGCCAGCAGTGGAGAGAATACGCAGTATTTT CASSGENTQYF
TRBD2 NA TRBJ2-1 TRBV29-1 TGCAGCGTTGAAGGGCGGGGGGCCTTCAATGAGCAGTTCTTC CSVEGRGAFNEQFF
NA few TRBJ2-7 TRBV20-1 TGCAGTGCTCCCAGGGTGGGGAACGAGCAGTACTTC CSAPRVGNEQYF
TRBD1 NA TRBJ1-1 TRBV30 TGTGCCTGGGCAGACAGGGCTATGAACACTGAAGCTTTCTTT CAWADRAMNTEAFF
NA NA TRBJ1-6 TRBV3-1 TGTGCCAGCAGCCAGCAAGTTGGAAGTTCACCCCTCCACTTT CASSQQVGSSPLHF
NA many TRBJ2-5 TRBV28 TGTGCCAGCGTGCCCGGGACAACTCAAGAGACCCAGTACTTC CASVPGTTQETQYF
NA NA TRBJ1-1 TRBV3-1 TGTGCCAGCAGCAGCTACAGGGACCCGAACACTGAAGCTTTCTTT CASSSYRDPNTEAFF
TRBD2 once TRBJ2-7 TRBV7-9 TGTGCCAGCAGCCCGTGGGGGGGGGATTTCTACGAGCAGTACTTC CASSPWGGDFYEQYF
NA many TRBJ1-2 TRBV6-5 TGTGCCAGCAGTTACTCACAGGTCAATGGCTACACCTTC CASSYSQVNGYTF
NA many TRBJ2-5 TRBV27 TGTGCCAGCAGTTCCCCTGAAGAGACCCAGTACTTC CASSSPEETQYF
NA NA TRBJ2-3 TRBV28 TGTGCCAGCCAACGACGCACAGATACGCAGTATTTT CASQRRTDTQYF
NA NA TRBJ1-1 TRBV4-2 TGTGCCAGCAGCCAAGATCCGGGAGGACTTGACACTGAAGCTTTCTTT CASSQDPGGLDTEAFF
NA NA TRBJ2-5 TRBV30 TGTGCCTGGAGTTCAGGGGGAGGAGAGACCCAGTACTTC CAWSSGGGETQYF